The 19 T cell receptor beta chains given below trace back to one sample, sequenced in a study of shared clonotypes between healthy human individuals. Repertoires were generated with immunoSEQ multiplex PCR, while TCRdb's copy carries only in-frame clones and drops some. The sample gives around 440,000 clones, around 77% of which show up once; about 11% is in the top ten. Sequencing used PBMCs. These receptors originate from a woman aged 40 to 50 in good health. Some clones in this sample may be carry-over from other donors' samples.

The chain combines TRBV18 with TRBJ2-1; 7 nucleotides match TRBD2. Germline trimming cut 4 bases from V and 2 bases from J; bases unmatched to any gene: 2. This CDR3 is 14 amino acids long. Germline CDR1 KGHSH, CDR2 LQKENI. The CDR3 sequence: CASSRLAAYNEQFF. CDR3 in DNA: TGTGCCAGCTCACGTCTAGCGGCCTACAATGAGCAGTTCTTC.

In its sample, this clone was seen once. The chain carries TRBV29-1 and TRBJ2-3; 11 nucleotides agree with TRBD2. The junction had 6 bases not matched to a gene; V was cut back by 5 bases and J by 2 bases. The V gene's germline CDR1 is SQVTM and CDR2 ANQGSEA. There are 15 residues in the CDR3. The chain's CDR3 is CSVSGTSGFTDTQYF. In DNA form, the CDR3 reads TGCAGCGTTTCAGGGACTAGCGGATTCACAGATACGCAGTATTTT.

In DNA, the CDR3 is TGTGCCAGCAGACCAGGGGGCCTGGGTCAGCCCCAGCATTTT. Amino acid sequence: CASRPGGLGQPQHF. The chain links TRBV6-6 to TRBJ1-5, with 8 bases lining up with TRBD1. The CDR3 runs to 14 residues. V shed 6 bases, J shed 6 bases, and the junction held 7 bases outside the gene matches. Germline values: CDR1 MNHNY, CDR2 SVGAGI (reference sequence).

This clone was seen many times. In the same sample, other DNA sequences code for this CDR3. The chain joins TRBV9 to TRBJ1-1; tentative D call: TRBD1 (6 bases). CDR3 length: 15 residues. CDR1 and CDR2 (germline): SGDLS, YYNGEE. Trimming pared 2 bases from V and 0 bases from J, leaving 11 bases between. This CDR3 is CASSVSGDMNTEAFF. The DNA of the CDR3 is TGTGCCAGCAGCGTTTCCGGGGACATGAACACTGAAGCTTTCTTT.

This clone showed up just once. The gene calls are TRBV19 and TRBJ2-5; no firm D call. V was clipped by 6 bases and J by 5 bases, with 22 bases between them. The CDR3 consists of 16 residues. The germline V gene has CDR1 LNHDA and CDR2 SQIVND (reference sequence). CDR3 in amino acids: CASSPPVGLGGETQYF. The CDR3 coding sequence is TGTGCCAGTAGCCCCCCCGTAGGGCTTGGTGGGGAGACCCAGTACTTC.

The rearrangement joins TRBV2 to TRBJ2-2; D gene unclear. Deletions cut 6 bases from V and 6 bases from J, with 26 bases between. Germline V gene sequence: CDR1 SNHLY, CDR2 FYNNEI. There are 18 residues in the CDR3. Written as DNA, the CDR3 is TGTGCCAGCAGCCCACGTGTTACCCAACTTTCCAACGCCGGGGAGCTGTTTTTT. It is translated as CASSPRVTQLSNAGELFF.

CDR3 DNA: TGCGCCAGCACCTTCTGGGCTAGCGGATATAAACCCCCCAGCACAGATACGCAGTATTTT. Translation: CASTFWASGYKPPSTDTQYF. This chain links TRBV10-1 with TRBJ2-3, with TRBD2 matching 7 bases. The CDR3 loop spans 20 amino acids. Trimming cost V 7 bases and J 0 bases; bases outside gene matches: 22. Germline CDR1 reads WNHNN; CDR2 reads SYGVQD (reference sequence).

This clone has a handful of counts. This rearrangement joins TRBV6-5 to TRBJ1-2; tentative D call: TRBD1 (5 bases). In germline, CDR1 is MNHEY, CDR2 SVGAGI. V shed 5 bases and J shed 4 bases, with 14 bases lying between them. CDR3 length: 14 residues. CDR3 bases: TGTGCCAGCAGTGATGGGACCCCCCTCTATGGCTACACCTTC. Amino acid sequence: CASSDGTPLYGYTF.

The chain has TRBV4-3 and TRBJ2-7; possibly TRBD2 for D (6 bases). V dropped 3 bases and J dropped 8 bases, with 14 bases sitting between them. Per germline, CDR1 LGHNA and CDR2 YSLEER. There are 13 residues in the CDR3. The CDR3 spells CASSQGDSPKQYF. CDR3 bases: TGCGCCAGCAGCCAGGGGGACTCGCCCAAGCAGTACTTC.

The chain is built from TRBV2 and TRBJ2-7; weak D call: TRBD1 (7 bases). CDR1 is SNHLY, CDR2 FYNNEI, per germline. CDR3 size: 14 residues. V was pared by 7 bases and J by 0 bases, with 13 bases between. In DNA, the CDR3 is TGTGCCAGCAAGGAGGGACAGCACTCCTACGAGCAGTACTTC. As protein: CASKEGQHSYEQYF.

CDR3 protein: CAISLTGRDEQFF. Written as DNA, the CDR3 is TGTGCCATCAGCCTGACAGGGAGGGATGAGCAGTTCTTC. The V gene is TRBV10-3, the J gene TRBJ2-1, with D perhaps assigned TRBD1 or TRBD2 (7 bases each). The CDR3 spans 13 residues. From germline, CDR1 is ENHRY and CDR2 SYGVKD. Trimming left V 6 bases short and J 8 bases short, with 14 bases between.

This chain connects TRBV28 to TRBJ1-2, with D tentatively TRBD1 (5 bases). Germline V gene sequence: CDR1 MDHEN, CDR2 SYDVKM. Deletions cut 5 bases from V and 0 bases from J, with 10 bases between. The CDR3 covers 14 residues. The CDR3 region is CASSRTRANYGYTF. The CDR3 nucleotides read TGTGCCAGCAGTCGGACAAGAGCTAACTATGGCTACACCTTC.

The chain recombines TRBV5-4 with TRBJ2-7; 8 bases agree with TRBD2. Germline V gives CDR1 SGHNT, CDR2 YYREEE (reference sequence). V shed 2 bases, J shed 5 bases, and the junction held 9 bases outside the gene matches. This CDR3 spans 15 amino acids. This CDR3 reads CASSLRGRMIHEQYF. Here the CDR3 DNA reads TGTGCCAGCAGCTTACGCGGGAGGATGATCCACGAGCAGTACTTC.

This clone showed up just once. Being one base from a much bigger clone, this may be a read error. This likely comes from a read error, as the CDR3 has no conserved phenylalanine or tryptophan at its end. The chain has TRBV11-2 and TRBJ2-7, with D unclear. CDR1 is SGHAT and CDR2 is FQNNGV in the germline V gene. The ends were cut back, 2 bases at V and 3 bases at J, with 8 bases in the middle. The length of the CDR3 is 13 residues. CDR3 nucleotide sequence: TGTGCCAGCAGCTTACGAGCTCACTACGAGCAGTACCTC. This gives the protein CASSLRAHYEQYL.

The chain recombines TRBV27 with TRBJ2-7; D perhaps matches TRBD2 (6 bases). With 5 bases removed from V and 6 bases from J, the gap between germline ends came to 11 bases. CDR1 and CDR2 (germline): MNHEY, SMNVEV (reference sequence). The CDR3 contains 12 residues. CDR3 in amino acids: CASSPRGGEQYF. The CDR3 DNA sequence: TGTGCCAGCAGTCCGAGGGGAGGCGAGCAGTACTTC.

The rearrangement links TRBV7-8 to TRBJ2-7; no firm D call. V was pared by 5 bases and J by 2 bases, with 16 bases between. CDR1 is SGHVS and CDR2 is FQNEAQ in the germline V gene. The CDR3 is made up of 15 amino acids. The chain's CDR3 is CASSPSMAATYEQYF. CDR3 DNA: TGTGCCAGCAGCCCGTCGATGGCAGCGACCTACGAGCAGTACTTC.

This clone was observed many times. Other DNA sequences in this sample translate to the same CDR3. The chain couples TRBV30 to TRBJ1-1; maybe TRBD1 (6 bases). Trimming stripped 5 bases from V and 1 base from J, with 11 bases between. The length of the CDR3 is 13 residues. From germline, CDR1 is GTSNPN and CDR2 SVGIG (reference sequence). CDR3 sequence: CAWAGQSNTEAFF. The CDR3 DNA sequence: TGTGCCTGGGCCGGACAGTCGAACACTGAAGCTTTCTTT.

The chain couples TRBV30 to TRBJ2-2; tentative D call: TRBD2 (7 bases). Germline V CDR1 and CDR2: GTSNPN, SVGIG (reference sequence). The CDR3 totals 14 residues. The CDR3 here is CARGGSLRSGELFF. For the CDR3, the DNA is TGTGCTAGGGGGGGGTCCCTCCGCTCCGGGGAGCTGTTTTTT.

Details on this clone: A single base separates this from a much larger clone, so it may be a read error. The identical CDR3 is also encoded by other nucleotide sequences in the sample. CDR3 loop: CAWEGGLAGTGELFF. CDR3 nucleotide sequence: TGTGCCTGGGAGGGAGGGCTAGCGGGAACCGGGGAGCTGTTTTTT. The chain combines TRBV30 with TRBJ2-2; the match to TRBD2 covers 9 bases. The CDR3 contains 15 residues. Germline CDR1 reads GTSNPN; CDR2 reads SVGIG (reference sequence). The J segment lost 5 bases and the V segment lost 5 bases, leaving 9 bases of the junction unmatched. Combining the CDR3 with reference TRBV30 and TRBJ2-2 gives the whole variable domain SQTIHQWPATLVQPVGSPLSLECTVEGTSNPNLYWYRQAAGRGLQLLFYSVGIGQISSEVPQNLSASRPQDRQFILSSKKLLLSDSGFYLCAWEGGLAGTGELFFGEGSRLTVL.